One TCR beta chain is described in this entry. Its target antigen remains unknown. No base quality information exists; no much larger clone differs at one position. Library construction relied on the immunoSEQ multiplex PCR assay. In its TCRdb copy, this immuneACCESS table keeps in-frame sequences only and misses some clones. Where compared with another copy, unresolved V genes explain less than half of these, and the others have no known cause. The sample table lists about 110,000 clones, around 93% of them with a count of one. The ten largest clonotypes hold around 1.5% of the sample. These data come from a study of T cell changes during pregnancy in multiple sclerosis (dated 2019 in TCRdb). A note on the overall study: The study examined how the T cell repertoire changed over the course of pregnancy in women with multiple sclerosis.

Counted from cysteine to phenylalanine, this CDR3 has 17 amino acids. The only DNA kept is the CDR3, 51 bases in frame from the first base. The junction carries 19 bases between V and J, which are trimmed by 4 bases and 0 bases respectively. CDR1 SGDLS and CDR2 YYNGEE are derived from the germline V gene. The sequence joins TRBV9 to TRBJ1-1; TRBD1 is a possible D gene, resting on 6 matching bases. This clonotype originated in a female donor with multiple sclerosis, enrolled in a pregnancy study. The sample consisted of peripheral blood, taken after pregnancy. The DNA reads TGTGCCAGCAGCCCCCGGACAGACTTCTTCATGAACACTGAAGCTTTCTTT. This codes for CASSPRTDFFMNTEAFF.